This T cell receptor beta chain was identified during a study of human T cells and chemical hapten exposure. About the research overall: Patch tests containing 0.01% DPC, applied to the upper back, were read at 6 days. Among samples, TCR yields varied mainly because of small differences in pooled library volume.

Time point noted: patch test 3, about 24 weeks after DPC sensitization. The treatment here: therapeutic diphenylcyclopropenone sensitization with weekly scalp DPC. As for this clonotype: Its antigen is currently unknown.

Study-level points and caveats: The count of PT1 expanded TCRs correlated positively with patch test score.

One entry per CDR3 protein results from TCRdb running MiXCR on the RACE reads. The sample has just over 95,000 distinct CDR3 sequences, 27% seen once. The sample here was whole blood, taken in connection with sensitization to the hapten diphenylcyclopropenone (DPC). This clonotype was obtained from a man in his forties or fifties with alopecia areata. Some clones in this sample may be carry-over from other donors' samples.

The chain's CDR3 is CASSRLDSSGANVLTF. CDR3 DNA sequence: TGTGCCAGCAGCCGCCTAGACAGCTCTGGGGCCAACGTCCTGACTTTC. The V gene is TRBV3-1, the J gene TRBJ2-6; maybe TRBD1 (5 bases). Germline V gene sequence: CDR1 LGHDT, CDR2 YNNKEL (reference sequence). Trimming removed 4 bases at V and 0 bases at J, with 10 bases between. CDR3 size: 16 residues.